These 21 T cell receptor beta chains were all obtained from the same sample, sequenced in a study of T cells in Graves' hyperthyroidism and ophthalmopathy. The TCR beta CDR3 regions underwent amplification using RNA transcripts as the source. A first-round RT-PCR of the TCR CDR3 used the HTBI primer set. Each CDR3 protein gets one entry after TCRdb re-called the multiplex PCR reads with MiXCR. The sample records hundreds of thousands of distinct CDR3 sequences, around 14% being singletons. The sample taken for sequencing was blood. The receptors derive from a woman in her 30s with Graves' hyperthyroidism that later progressed to Graves' ophthalmopathy.

This clonotype was picked up many times. The V and J genes are TRBV12-3 or TRBV12-4 and TRBJ1-2; no firm D call. The CDR3 is made up of 14 amino acids. Trimming removed 3 bases from V and 4 bases from J, with 12 bases in between. The CDR3 region is CASSLRQDSYGYTF. Here the CDR3 DNA reads TGTGCCAGCAGTTTGAGGCAGGATTCCTATGGCTACACCTTC.

This clonotype came up many times. This chain connects TRBV30 to TRBJ1-4, with D uncertain. CDR3 length: 13 residues. V lost 1 base and J 5 bases, leaving 8 bases between the germline ends. Germline CDR1 reads GTSNPN; CDR2 reads SVGIG (reference sequence). CDR3 protein: CAWSEVYNEKLFF. The CDR3 DNA follows: TGTGCCTGGAGTGAGGTATACAATGAAAAACTGTTTTTT.

This clonotype was seen a few times. Just one base apart from a much larger clone, this may be a read error. This chain uses TRBV12-3 or TRBV12-4 with TRBJ1-2; 10 bases match TRBD1. There are 15 residues in the CDR3. For the CDR3, the DNA is TGTACCAGCGATAGATCGGGACAGGGGATTCGGGGCTACACCTTC. Amino acids: CTSDRSGQGIRGYTF.

In this sample, this clonotype turned up many times. The chain is built from TRBV28 and TRBJ1-2; a weak D match, TRBD1 (5 bases). The ends were cut back, 5 bases at V and 5 bases at J, with 15 bases in the middle. The CDR3 spans 14 residues. Germline CDR1 reads MDHEN; CDR2 reads SYDVKM. The CDR3 protein is CASSLRQLQYGYTF. The DNA for the CDR3 is TGTGCCAGCAGTCTTAGACAGCTCCAGTATGGCTACACCTTC.

This clonotype appeared once. The V call is TRBV7-2, the J call TRBJ1-5; D possibly corresponds to TRBD1 (5 bases). The CDR3 runs 15 residues. The V and J ends lost 4 bases and 0 bases respectively, with 10 bases between them. Germline V lookup: CDR1 SGHTA, CDR2 FQGNSA. The CDR3 DNA reads TGTGCCAGCAGCTCCCCTGACAGTAGCAATCAGCCCCAGCATTTT. It encodes CASSSPDSSNQPQHF.

This clonotype turned up a few times. V usage is TRBV30 and J usage is TRBJ2-2; the D is unclear. Germline V gene data show CDR1 as GTSNPN and CDR2 as SVGIG (reference sequence). This CDR3 contains 10 residues. Deletions cut 4 bases from V and 6 bases from J, with 3 bases between. The CDR3 DNA is TGTGCCTGGAAACCCGGGGAGCTGTTTTTT. The encoded protein is CAWKPGELFF.

Many counts were recorded for this clonotype. The J gene is TRBJ2-7, the V gene TRBV6-1, with a possible D match to TRBD1 (6 bases). This CDR3 comprises 14 residues. Germline loops: CDR1 MNHNS, CDR2 SASEGT. The ends were cut back, 6 bases at V and 3 bases at J, with 15 bases in the middle. This chain's CDR3 is CASSLTGLGYEQYF. CDR3 DNA: TGTGCCAGCAGCCTAACAGGGTTAGGCTACGAGCAGTACTTC.

The chain is built from TRBV24-1 and TRBJ2-1; D is perhaps TRBD1 (6 bases). V gave up 4 bases and J gave up 8 bases, with 23 bases separating them. The CDR3 runs to 17 residues. The germline CDR1 and CDR2 sequences are KGHDR and SFDVKD. The CDR3 spells CATSDPEGHGSVHEQFF. The CDR3 DNA is TGTGCCACCAGTGACCCCGAGGGACATGGCTCGGTCCATGAGCAGTTCTTC.

In its sample, this clonotype was seen many times. The rearrangement uses TRBV2 and TRBJ2-2; 12 positions agree with TRBD2. Per germline, CDR1 SNHLY and CDR2 FYNNEI. The CDR3 loop spans 15 amino acids. V lost 7 bases, J lost 8 bases, and 8 bases stayed unmatched. CDR3 protein: CASIRTSGIEGELFF. The DNA for the CDR3 is TGTGCCAGCATTAGGACTAGCGGGATAGAAGGGGAGCTGTTTTTT.

This clonotype was counted many times. This rearrangement joins TRBV20-1 to TRBJ2-4; D unclear. V lost 3 bases, J lost 0 bases, and 9 bases lay in between. Germline V gene data show CDR1 as DFQATT and CDR2 as SNEGSKA (reference sequence). CDR3 length equals 14 residues. CDR3 residues: CSASAELAKNIQYF. The CDR3 region has the DNA TGCAGTGCTAGTGCGGAACTAGCCAAAAACATTCAGTACTTC.

This clonotype has a count of ten or more. This rearrangement joins TRBV9 to TRBJ2-7; D perhaps matches TRBD1 (7 bases). CDR1 is SGDLS and CDR2 is YYNGEE in the germline V gene. CDR3 length equals 14 residues. Trimming pared 6 bases from V and 4 bases from J, leaving 17 bases between. The CDR3 DNA reads TGTGCCAGCAATACAGGGGTGGCGGGATACGAGCAGTACTTC. Amino acid sequence: CASNTGVAGYEQYF.

Notes on this clonotype: This may stem from a read error, because a much larger clone lies one nucleotide away. The chain recombines TRBV12-3 or TRBV12-4 with TRBJ1-2, with 7 bases identical to TRBD1. The CDR3 is 15 residues long. The V gene end was trimmed by 3 bases and the J gene end by 7 bases; junction bases not matched to a gene: 11. For the CDR3, the DNA is TGTGCCAGCAGTTTCGGGACAGTAGGTTCATGTGGCTACACCTTC. It translates to CASSFGTVGSCGYTF.

Ten or more counts support this clonotype. V and J are TRBV7-2 and TRBJ2-7, with a possible D match to TRBD1 (6 bases). The V and J ends lost 5 bases and 1 base respectively, with 12 bases between them. CDR1 is SGHTA and CDR2 is FQGNSA in the germline V gene. This CDR3 spans 14 amino acids. The CDR3 loop reads CASSRQERSYEQYF. The CDR3 region has the DNA TGTGCCAGCAGCCGACAGGAGCGTTCCTACGAGCAGTACTTC. The full variable domain, rest sourced from reference TRBV7-2 and TRBJ2-7, is GAGVSQSPSNKVTEKGKDVELRCDPISGHTALYWYRQSLGQGLEFLIYFQGNSAPDKSGLPSDRFSAERTGGSVSTLTIQRTQQEDSAVYLCASSRQERSYEQYFGPGTRLTVT.

The chain employs TRBV3-1 and TRBJ1-1; the D is unclear. The CDR3 consists of 14 residues. Trimming cost V 4 bases and J 1 base, with 10 bases left between them. CDR1 is LGHDT, CDR2 YNNKEL, per germline (reference sequence). The CDR3 coding sequence is TGTGCCAGCAGCCCCGCCCGGCAGAACACTGAAGCTTTCTTT. This translates into CASSPARQNTEAFF.

This clonotype was recorded at least ten times. The J gene is TRBJ2-1, the V gene TRBV18; TRBD1 matches 11 bases. J lost 3 bases, V lost 3 bases, and 1 base had no gene match. The CDR3 loop spans 15 amino acids. From germline, CDR1 is KGHSH and CDR2 LQKENI. CDR3 residues: CASSPGTGGYNEQFF. Written as DNA, the CDR3 is TGTGCCAGCTCACCTGGGACAGGGGGCTACAATGAGCAGTTCTTC.

The chain carries TRBV11-2 and TRBJ2-2, with D perhaps TRBD1 or TRBD2 (5 bases each). V was shortened by 1 base and J by 6 bases, with 9 bases between the two germline ends. The CDR3 has 14 amino acids. The germline V gene encodes CDR1 SGHAT and CDR2 FQNNGV. CDR3 amino acids: CASSLVVGAGELFF. The CDR3 DNA reads TGTGCCAGCAGCTTAGTAGTGGGGGCCGGGGAGCTGTTTTTT.

Note on this clonotype: A much more abundant neighbour one base away suggests this may be a read error. This sequence joins TRBV6-1 and TRBJ1-4; 7 bases fit TRBD1. Germline CDR1 and CDR2: MNHNS and SASEGT. The CDR3 loop spans 15 amino acids. The CDR3 DNA sequence: TGTGCCAGCAGTGAACGGGGACAGAGTAATGAAAGACTGTTTTTT. Amino acid sequence: CASSERGQSNERLFF.

Many counts were recorded for this clonotype. The chain uses TRBV7-9 and TRBJ1-4; D remains unclear. The V and J ends lost 2 bases and 3 bases respectively, with 7 bases between them. CDR1 and CDR2 (germline): SEHNR, FQNEAQ (reference sequence). The CDR3 runs 14 residues. As DNA, the CDR3 is TGTGCCAGCAGCTTAAGTGTGTCTAATGAAAAACTGTTTTTT. Amino acid sequence: CASSLSVSNEKLFF.

CDR3 amino acids: CASSQEWGGGQETQYF. CDR3 DNA sequence: TGCGCCAGCAGCCAAGAATGGGGGGGAGGACAAGAGACCCAGTACTTC. The chain recombines TRBV4-1 with TRBJ2-5; TRBD2 agrees at 7 bases. Germline lookup yields CDR1 MGHRA and CDR2 YSYEKL. There are 16 residues in the CDR3. V was pared by 0 bases and J by 2 bases, with 6 bases of the junction left unmatched.

This clonotype has ten or more counts. The V gene is TRBV18, the J gene TRBJ1-1; D is unresolved. Trimming left V 4 bases short and J 6 bases short, with 12 bases between. The CDR3 is 13 amino acids. CDR1 KGHSH and CDR2 LQKENI come from the germline V gene. Written as DNA, the CDR3 is TGTGCCAGCTCACAATTGGATCGCCCTGAAGCTTTCTTT. Amino acids: CASSQLDRPEAFF.

This clonotype has a count of ten or more. The V call is TRBV6-2 or TRBV6-3, the J call TRBJ2-1; 8 bases line up with TRBD1. Germline V gene data show CDR1 as MNHEY and CDR2 as SVGEGT. V trimming: 4 bases; J trimming: 7 bases; junction bases outside the gene matches: 9. The CDR3 runs to 15 residues. CDR3 sequence: CASSSGGPSRNEQFF. The CDR3 DNA sequence: TGTGCCAGCAGTTCAGGGGGCCCCTCAAGGAATGAGCAGTTCTTC.